The 21 T cell receptor beta chains given below trace back to one sample, sequenced in a study of blood T cell repertoires in COVID-19. Sequencing used immunoSEQ multiplex PCR; TCRdb keeps in-frame clones, though not all of them. The sample yields some 260,000 clones, roughly 80% seen once. The sample taken for sequencing was PBMCs or T cells enriched from blood (not recorded which). Every receptor here comes from a young man with acute COVID-19.

The count of this clone is one. The chain joins TRBV15 to TRBJ1-2; D is unclear. The CDR3 contains 14 residues. The V end lost 0 bases, the J end lost 8 bases, and 13 bases lay between the germline ends. Looked up from germline, CDR1 is LNHNV and CDR2 is YYDKDF (reference sequence). CDR3 sequence reads: CATSRDGRKLGYTF. The CDR3 DNA sequence: TGTGCCACCAGCAGAGACGGGAGGAAATTGGGCTACACCTTC. Filled out from reference TRBV15 and TRBJ1-2, the complete variable domain reads DAMVIQNPRYQVTQFGKPVTLSCSQTLNHNVMYWYQQKSSQAPKLLFHYYDKDFNNEADTPDNFQSRRPNTSFCFLDIRSPGLGDTAMYLCATSRDGRKLGYTFGSGTRLTVV.

The chain recombines TRBV2 with TRBJ2-1, with TRBD2 matching 11 bases. Germline loops: CDR1 SNHLY, CDR2 FYNNEI. CDR3 size: 17 residues. V gave up 3 bases and J gave up 0 bases; unmatched junction bases: 4. The CDR3 DNA is TGTGCCAGCAGTGAGCCGACTAGCGGGGCCTCCTACAATGAGCAGTTCTTC. This gives the protein CASSEPTSGASYNEQFF.

The chain couples TRBV30 to TRBJ2-6, with 8 nucleotides matching TRBD1. V trimming: 6 bases; J trimming: 0 bases; junction bases outside the gene matches: 10. Per germline, CDR1 GTSNPN and CDR2 SVGIG (reference sequence). The CDR3 is made up of 17 amino acids. Here the CDR3 reads CACHALDRDSGANVLTF. CDR3 in DNA: TGTGCCTGCCACGCATTGGACAGGGACTCTGGGGCCAACGTCCTGACTTTC. Supplemented by reference TRBV30 and TRBJ2-6, the full variable domain reads SQTIHQWPATLVQPVGSPLSLECTVEGTSNPNLYWYRQAAGRGLQLLFYSVGIGQISSEVPQNLSASRPQDRQFILSSKKLLLSDSGFYLCACHALDRDSGANVLTFGAGSRLTVL.

This chain links TRBV30 with TRBJ2-1; 11 bases fit TRBD2. The CDR3 length is 14 residues. CDR1 and CDR2 from the germline V gene are GTSNPN and SVGIG (reference sequence). The trim removed 4 bases at V and 9 bases at J, leaving 8 bases unmatched. CDR3 amino acids: CAWTPLAGAGEQFF. The CDR3 DNA reads TGTGCCTGGACCCCACTAGCGGGAGCTGGTGAGCAGTTCTTC.

The chain recombines TRBV28 with TRBJ2-1; D uncertain. Deletions cut 3 bases from V and 5 bases from J, with 20 bases between. The CDR3 has 17 amino acids. Germline CDR1 is MDHEN and CDR2 is SYDVKM. In DNA form, the CDR3 reads TGTGCCAGCAGTTTCCGACTCGGATCGGTTTTGCACAATGAGCAGTTCTTC. It encodes CASSFRLGSVLHNEQFF.

V is TRBV3-1 (or the pseudogene TRBV3-2) and J is TRBJ2-5; 8 positions agree with TRBD2. After removal of 4 bases from V and 5 bases from J, the junction contained 3 bases not matched to a gene. Germline V gene lookup returns CDR1 LGHDT and CDR2 YNNKEL (reference sequence). The CDR3 covers 13 residues. Written as DNA, the CDR3 is TGTGCCAGCAGCCGGCGGGGGGATGAGACCCAGTACTTC. Its translation: CASSRRGDETQYF.

In its sample, this clone was seen a few times. The V and J genes are TRBV27 and TRBJ2-2, with D possibly matching TRBD2 (6 bases). V was trimmed by 7 bases and J by 4 bases, leaving 10 bases between them. The CDR3 length is 13 residues. Germline V gives CDR1 MNHEY, CDR2 SMNVEV (reference sequence). CDR3: CASKQGLTGELFF. As DNA, the CDR3 is TGTGCCAGCAAGCAGGGACTCACCGGGGAGCTGTTTTTT.

The chain joins TRBV18 to TRBJ2-7, with 9 bases identical to TRBD2. V lost 3 bases to trimming and J lost 3 bases; unmatched junction nucleotides: 6. Germline V gene data show CDR1 as KGHSH and CDR2 as LQKENI. This CDR3 comprises 15 residues. CDR3 loop: CASSPKTSGYYEQYV. Written as DNA, the CDR3 is TGTGCCAGCTCACCCAAGACTAGCGGATACTACGAGCAGTACGTC.

The V call is TRBV5-6, the J call TRBJ2-7; TRBD2 is a possible D gene (6 bases). Looked up from germline, CDR1 is SGHDT and CDR2 is YYEEEE. Trimming took off 4 bases at V and 7 bases at J, with 12 bases between the two ends. This CDR3 is built from 12 residues. CDR3 region: CASSRGLKEQYV. For the CDR3, the DNA is TGTGCCAGCAGCCGGGGGTTGAAGGAGCAGTACGTC.

The J gene is TRBJ2-3, the V gene TRBV12-3 or TRBV12-4; D is possibly TRBD2 (6 bases). Trimming removed 7 bases at V and 3 bases at J, with 8 bases between. The CDR3 is 12 amino acids. CDR3 loop: CASNRGTDTQYF. DNA for the CDR3: TGTGCCAGCAATCGGGGGACAGATACGCAGTATTTT.

J is TRBJ1-5 and V is TRBV28, with 8 bases lining up with TRBD1. Per the germline V gene, CDR1 is MDHEN and CDR2 is SYDVKM. The CDR3 runs to 18 residues. J gave up 2 bases and V 2 bases, and 11 bases lay outside the gene matches. The CDR3 here is CASSLPGTGLVGNQPQHF. The CDR3 nucleotides are TGTGCCAGCAGTTTACCCGGGACAGGCCTCGTCGGCAATCAGCCCCAGCATTTT.

The chain recombines TRBV11-3 with TRBJ1-2; D remains unclear. V dropped 1 base and J dropped 7 bases, with 7 bases sitting between them. This CDR3 has 12 amino acids. In germline, CDR1 is SGHNT, CDR2 YENEEA. CDR3 DNA: TGTGCCAGCAGCTTAGGTCTCGGTGGCTACACCTTC. Translating it yields CASSLGLGGYTF.

This clone was seen a single time. The gene calls are TRBV5-1 and TRBJ1-1; D is ambiguous. This CDR3 has 14 residues. V was clipped by 4 bases and J by 5 bases, with 15 bases between them. The germline V gene has CDR1 SGHRS and CDR2 YFSETQ. The CDR3 spells CASSPGGLRTEAFF. The DNA of the CDR3 is TGCGCCAGCAGCCCTGGTGGTCTGAGGACTGAAGCTTTCTTT.

The sample holds one count of this clone. The J gene is TRBJ2-5, the V gene TRBV2; D is uncertain. This CDR3 has 13 residues. Germline V gene sequence: CDR1 SNHLY, CDR2 FYNNEI. Trimming took off 1 base at V and 5 bases at J, with 8 bases between the two ends. In nucleotides, the CDR3 is TGTGCCAGCAGTGAAGTGACTCCGGAGACCCAGTACTTC. Its protein is CASSEVTPETQYF.

This chain connects TRBV3-1 (or the pseudogene TRBV3-2) to TRBJ1-1, with TRBD1 matching over 7 bases. The CDR3 has 16 amino acids. The V gene's germline CDR1 is LGHDT and CDR2 YNNKEL (reference sequence). The junction had 13 bases not matched to a gene; V was cut back by 5 bases and J by 4 bases. The CDR3 DNA reads TGTGCCAGCAGCTCGGGACAGTTGAGGTTAGGCACTGAAGCTTTCTTT. Protein: CASSSGQLRLGTEAFF.

The chain joins TRBV11-2 to TRBJ1-6, with D uncertain. Germline V gene data show CDR1 as SGHAT and CDR2 as FQNNGV. This CDR3 is built from 13 residues. V lost 1 base and J lost 7, with 5 bases in between. Here the CDR3 reads CASSLGPNSPLHF. CDR3 sequence (DNA): TGTGCCAGCAGCTTAGGGCCAAATTCACCCCTCCACTTT.

This sequence joins TRBV11-3 and TRBJ1-1, with D unresolved. The V end lost 3 bases, the J end lost 3 bases, and 8 bases lay between the germline ends. The CDR3 loop spans 13 amino acids. Germline values: CDR1 SGHNT, CDR2 YENEEA. CDR3: CASSFSDDTEAFF. CDR3 DNA sequence: TGTGCCAGCAGCTTTAGCGACGACACTGAAGCTTTCTTT. The full variable domain, with the rest looked up from reference TRBV11-3 and TRBJ1-1, is EAGVVQSPRYKIIEKKQPVAFWCNPISGHNTLYWYLQNLGQGPELLIRYENEEAVDDSQLPKDRFSAERLKGVDSTLKIQPAELGDSAVYLCASSFSDDTEAFFGQGTRLTVV.

DNA for the CDR3: TGTGCCAGCAACGACCCGACTAGCGGGCTAGTACCCGGGGAGCTGTTTTTT. Amino acid sequence: CASNDPTSGLVPGELFF. The V and J genes are TRBV7-6 and TRBJ2-2; 10 nucleotides match TRBD2. The length of the CDR3 is 17 residues. V shed 7 bases and J 6 bases; nucleotides not matched to a gene: 14. CDR1 is SGHVS, CDR2 FNYEAQ, per germline.

This chain joins TRBV7-3 and TRBJ2-3; perhaps TRBD2 as D (6 bases). The CDR3 consists of 15 residues. Trimming stripped 5 bases from V and 8 bases from J, with 20 bases between. Germline CDR1 and CDR2: SGHTA and FQGTGA. CDR3 DNA sequence: TGTGCCAGCAGCCGGTCCACGTCACGGGGGTTTACGCAGTATTTT. It codes for CASSRSTSRGFTQYF.

The chain employs TRBV9 and TRBJ2-1; D call uncertain. V was shortened by 4 bases and J by 5 bases, with 7 bases between the two germline ends. The length of the CDR3 is 12 residues. CDR1 and CDR2 (germline): SGDLS, YYNGEE. The CDR3 region is CASSTRDNEQFF. For the CDR3, the DNA is TGTGCCAGCAGCACCCGGGACAATGAGCAGTTCTTC.

This clone was observed at least ten times. CDR3 DNA sequence: TGCAGCGTGGAACAGGGTGGCACTGAAGCTTTCTTT. This sequence encodes CSVEQGGTEAFF. The rearrangement links TRBV29-1 to TRBJ1-1; possible D gene TRBD1, 6 bases. This CDR3 spans 12 amino acids. Germline CDR1 and CDR2: SQVTM and ANQGSEA. Trimming removed 6 bases at V and 4 bases at J, with 12 bases between.